What follows are 23 T cell receptor beta chains derived from one specimen sequenced in a study of metastatic and nonmetastatic thyroid tumors. TCRdb re-called the PCR reads with MiXCR. The sample contains about 93,000 clones, over 9.5% of which appear only once. Thyroid surgery had not been preceded by any treatment in any patient. Sequenced input: blood. The receptors come from a female donor with papillary thyroid cancer or a benign thyroid nodule (not recorded which). Some clones in this sample may be carry-over from other donors' samples.

This clone was detected ten times or more. The V and J genes are TRBV28 and TRBJ1-5; no clear D gene. The CDR3 covers 12 residues. In germline, CDR1 is MDHEN, CDR2 SYDVKM. V shed 5 bases and J shed 7 bases, with 9 bases lying between them. The CDR3 DNA is TGTGCCAGCAGTCCCCAGCGGCAGCCCCAGCATTTT. This codes for CASSPQRQPQHF.

The table lists this clone with many counts. The V call is TRBV28, the J call TRBJ2-3; 10 bases match TRBD2. The length of the CDR3 is 15 residues. The germline V gene encodes CDR1 MDHEN and CDR2 SYDVKM. With V trimmed by 7 bases and J by 6 bases, 10 bases remained unmatched. In DNA form, the CDR3 reads TGTGCCAGCACTCAGGGGCTAGCGGGAGCCGATACGCAGTATTTT. This translates into CASTQGLAGADTQYF.

This clone was recorded at least ten times. Other DNA sequences in this sample translate to the same CDR3. The CDR3 spells CASSTRGGTDTQYF. Written as DNA, the CDR3 is TGTGCCAGCAGCACACGGGGAGGCACAGATACGCAGTATTTT. The V gene is TRBV27, the J gene TRBJ2-3, with a tentative D call TRBD2 (5 bases). The V gene's germline CDR1 is MNHEY and CDR2 SMNVEV (reference sequence). Between the trimmed V and J ends, which lost 6 bases and 1 base, there was a span of 11 bases. The CDR3 is made up of 14 amino acids.

This clone came up many times. The V call is TRBV3-1, the J call TRBJ1-1, with D unresolved. The CDR3 extends over 13 amino acids. V was shortened by 7 bases and J by 1 base, with 10 bases between the two germline ends. CDR1 and CDR2 (germline): LGHDT, YNNKEL (reference sequence). The CDR3 coding sequence is TGTGCCAGCACCGCCCTGACGAACACTGAAGCTTTCTTT. Amino acids: CASTALTNTEAFF.

This clone was picked up a small number of times. Since a much larger clone is just one base distant, this may be a read error. The CDR3 protein is CASRSSGRDTQYF. DNA of the CDR3: TGTGCCAGCCGATCGTCGGGGAGAGATACGCAGTATTTT. This chain connects TRBV28 to TRBJ2-3; tentative D call: TRBD2 (5 bases). Trimming took 8 bases from V and 5 from J, leaving 14 bases between them. CDR3 size: 13 residues. Germline loops: CDR1 MDHEN, CDR2 SYDVKM.

This clone was seen many times. The chain recombines TRBV6-1 with TRBJ1-4; D ambiguous. Germline V CDR1 and CDR2: MNHNS, SASEGT. The CDR3 loop spans 10 amino acids. The V and J ends lost 11 bases and 5 bases respectively, with 6 bases between them. CDR3 protein: CAVGNEKLFF. In nucleotides, the CDR3 is TGTGCCGTAGGGAATGAAAAACTGTTTTTT.

This clone was recorded at least ten times. The chain links TRBV20-1 to TRBJ2-1; 12 nucleotides line up with TRBD2. J gave up 13 bases and V 0 bases, and 7 bases lay outside the gene matches. From germline, CDR1 is DFQATT and CDR2 SNEGSKA (reference sequence). The CDR3 runs 14 residues. The CDR3 region has the DNA TGCAGTGCTAGAGACCAGACTAGCGGGGGCCCCCAGTTCTTC. This encodes CSARDQTSGGPQFF.

Ten or more counts support this clone. This chain uses TRBV2 with TRBJ1-1; D possibly corresponds to TRBD1 (5 bases). Germline V gene sequence: CDR1 SNHLY, CDR2 FYNNEI. This CDR3 contains 15 residues. Trimming took 5 bases from V and 0 from J, leaving 13 bases between them. CDR3 residues: CASSPGTGMNTEAFF. The CDR3 DNA follows: TGTGCCAGCAGTCCCGGGACGGGGATGAACACTGAAGCTTTCTTT. The full variable domain, with the rest looked up from reference TRBV2 and TRBJ1-1, is EPEVTQTPSHQVTQMGQEVILRCVPISNHLYFYWYRQILGQKVEFLVSFYNNEISEKSEIFDDQFSVERPDGSNFTLKIRSTKLEDSAMYFCASSPGTGMNTEAFFGQGTRLTVV.

Many counts were recorded for this clone. The genes are TRBV5-1 and TRBJ2-2; possibly TRBD1 for D (5 bases). The CDR3 sequence is 19 residues long. V was pared by 1 base and J by 3 bases, with 22 bases between. Germline V gene lookup returns CDR1 SGHRS and CDR2 YFSETQ. The CDR3 loop is CASSLRASGLRTDTGELFF. The CDR3 bases are TGCGCCAGCAGCTTGCGGGCCTCAGGGCTACGAACGGACACCGGGGAGCTGTTTTTT.

A few counts support this clone. V gene TRBV6-1 combines with J gene TRBJ2-7; D is possibly TRBD1 (5 bases). The CDR3 extends over 12 amino acids. Trimming removed 6 bases from V and 5 bases from J, with 11 bases in between. Germline lookup yields CDR1 MNHNS and CDR2 SASEGT. CDR3 sequence: CASRPQGNEQYF. For the CDR3, the DNA is TGTGCCAGCAGACCCCAGGGTAACGAGCAGTACTTC.

This clone was recorded many times. This rearrangement joins TRBV19 to TRBJ2-3; D gene unclear. V gave up 4 bases and J gave up 0 bases, with 17 bases separating them. The CDR3 has 17 residues. Germline V lookup: CDR1 LNHDA, CDR2 SQIVND (reference sequence). The CDR3 reads CASSTPFGSSSTDTQYF. The CDR3, as DNA: TGTGCCAGTAGTACCCCCTTTGGTAGCTCCAGCACAGATACGCAGTATTTT.

This clone was observed many times. The chain employs TRBV5-4 and TRBJ1-5, with D possibly being TRBD1 (6 bases). V was pared by 4 bases and J by 4 bases, with 9 bases between. CDR1 is SGHNT, CDR2 YYREEE, per germline (reference sequence). This CDR3 is built from 13 residues. The CDR3 loop is CASSPDRNQPQHF. DNA for the CDR3: TGTGCCAGCAGCCCCGACAGGAATCAGCCCCAGCATTTT.

This clone came up a few times. J is TRBJ2-2 and V is TRBV28, with 9 bases fitting TRBD2. Germline CDR1 and CDR2: MDHEN and SYDVKM. The V gene end was trimmed by 5 bases and the J gene end by 3 bases; junction bases not matched to a gene: 10. There are 17 residues in the CDR3. The DNA of the CDR3 is TGTGCCAGCAGTCGGCGTCGGGCGGGAGGGTACACCGGGGAGCTGTTTTTT. It is translated as CASSRRRAGGYTGELFF.

This clone has more than one count but fewer than ten. The rearrangement uses TRBV7-8 and TRBJ2-7; no clear D. Germline V gene lookup returns CDR1 SGHVS and CDR2 FQNEAQ. Between the trimmed V and J ends, which lost 5 bases and 6 bases, there was a span of 11 bases. This CDR3 is built from 12 residues. CDR3 sequence (DNA): TGTGCCAGCAGCCTGGACGTCAGCGAGCAGTACTTC. It encodes CASSLDVSEQYF. Using reference TRBV7-8 and TRBJ2-7 for the parts outside the CDR3, the full variable domain is GAGVSQSPRYKVAKRGQDVALRCDPISGHVSLFWYQQALGQGPEFLTYFQNEAQLDKSGLPSDRFFAERPEGSVSTLKIQRTQQEDSAVYLCASSLDVSEQYFGPGTRLTVT.

With respect to this clone: This may come from a read error, since a much larger clone is one base off. This rearrangement joins TRBV11-1 to TRBJ2-5; tentatively, D is TRBD2 (6 bases). V lost 1 base, J lost 2 bases, and 23 bases lay in between. CDR1 is SGHAT, CDR2 FQDESV, per germline (reference sequence). The CDR3 is 19 residues long. CDR3 sequence: CASSLEEGCLAPTQETQYF. The CDR3 nucleotides read TGTGCCAGCAGCTTAGAGGAGGGTTGTCTAGCGCCCACTCAAGAGACCCAGTACTTC.

There are many counts of this clone. The genes are TRBV5-1 and TRBJ2-3, with a tentative D call TRBD1 (6 bases). Trimming removed 0 bases from V and 0 bases from J, with 8 bases in between. The CDR3 loop spans 15 amino acids. The V gene's germline CDR1 is SGHRS and CDR2 YFSETQ. The CDR3: CASSLGGPSTDTQYF. Here the CDR3 DNA reads TGCGCCAGCAGCTTGGGGGGGCCCAGCACAGATACGCAGTATTTT.

Many counts were recorded for this clone. This chain connects TRBV28 to TRBJ2-3; the D is unclear. In germline, CDR1 is MDHEN, CDR2 SYDVKM. The V gene lost 6 bases and the J gene lost 6 bases, with 16 bases spanning the gap. The CDR3 is 14 amino acids. Here the CDR3 reads CASSPTPSSDTQYF. CDR3 bases: TGTGCCAGCAGCCCTACCCCTTCCTCCGATACGCAGTATTTT.

This clone was recorded at least ten times. The rearrangement links TRBV27 to TRBJ2-7, with D perhaps TRBD2 (6 bases). The CDR3 is 13 amino acids. Germline V gene sequence: CDR1 MNHEY, CDR2 SMNVEV (reference sequence). V shed 0 bases and J shed 6 bases, with 9 bases lying between them. The CDR3 protein is CASSLSVSGEQYF. The CDR3 region has the DNA TGTGCCAGCAGTTTATCGGTTAGCGGCGAGCAGTACTTC.

The chain links TRBV4-1 to TRBJ2-7, with 11 positions matching TRBD2. J gave up 5 bases and V 2 bases, and 5 bases lay outside the gene matches. The germline V gene encodes CDR1 MGHRA and CDR2 YSYEKL. The CDR3 runs 15 residues. For the CDR3, the DNA is TGCGCCAGCAGCCAACAGACTAGCGGGATCAACGAGCAGTACTTC. Its protein product is CASSQQTSGINEQYF.

In this sample, this clone turned up many times. The V and J genes are TRBV7-2 and TRBJ2-3; no firm D call. The germline V and J ends were trimmed by 5 bases and 1 base, with 10 bases remaining between them. The germline V gene has CDR1 SGHTA and CDR2 FQGNSA. CDR3 size: 14 residues. CDR3 bases: TGTGCCAGCAGCCTGGGTAGGGGCACAGATACGCAGTATTTT. Translated, it gives CASSLGRGTDTQYF.

This clone has ten or more counts. J is TRBJ2-2 and V is TRBV5-6; unclear D gene. The V gene's germline CDR1 is SGHDT and CDR2 YYEEEE. The length of the CDR3 is 14 residues. V was cut by 0 bases and J by 6 bases, with 9 bases left in between. The CDR3 loop reads CASSLAGPPGELFF. CDR3 bases: TGTGCCAGCAGCTTGGCTGGGCCCCCCGGGGAGCTGTTTTTT.

This clone was seen many times. This chain uses TRBV30 with TRBJ1-2, with TRBD1 identical over 8 bases. CDR1 is GTSNPN and CDR2 is SVGIG in the germline V gene (reference sequence). The CDR3 is 13 residues long. V trimming: 2 bases; J trimming: 2 bases; junction bases outside the gene matches: 1. CDR3 DNA: TGTGCCTGGAGTAGACAGGGGAACTATGGCTACACCTTC. It yields the protein CAWSRQGNYGYTF.

About this clone: This may arise from a read error, as a much more abundant clone is one base away. Other DNA sequences of this sample code for an identical CDR3. J is TRBJ2-3 and V is TRBV13, with 13 nucleotides matching TRBD2. The CDR3 consists of 18 residues. V was clipped by 3 bases and J by 3 bases; unmatched bases: 9. The V gene's germline CDR1 is PRHDT and CDR2 FYEKMQ (reference sequence). The CDR3 protein is CASSFTSGGALGTDTQYF. Here the CDR3 DNA reads TGTGCCAGCAGCTTTACTAGCGGGGGGGCTCTCGGTACAGATACGCAGTATTTT.